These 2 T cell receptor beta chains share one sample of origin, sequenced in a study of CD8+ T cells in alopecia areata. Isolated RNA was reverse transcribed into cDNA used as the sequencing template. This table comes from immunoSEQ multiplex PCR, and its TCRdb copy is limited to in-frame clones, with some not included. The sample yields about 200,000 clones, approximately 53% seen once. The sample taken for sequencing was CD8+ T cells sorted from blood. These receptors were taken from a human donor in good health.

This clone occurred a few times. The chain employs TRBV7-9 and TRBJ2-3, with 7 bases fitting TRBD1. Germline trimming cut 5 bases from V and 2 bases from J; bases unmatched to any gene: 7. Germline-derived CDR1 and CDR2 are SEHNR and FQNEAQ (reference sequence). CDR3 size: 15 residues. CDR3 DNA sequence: TGTGCCAGCAGCGCCCCACAGGGGTACACAGATACGCAGTATTTT. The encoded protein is CASSAPQGYTDTQYF.

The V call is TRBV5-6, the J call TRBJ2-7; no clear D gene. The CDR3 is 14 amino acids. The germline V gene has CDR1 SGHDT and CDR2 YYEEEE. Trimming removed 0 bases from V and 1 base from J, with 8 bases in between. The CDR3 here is CASSLGSSSYEQYF. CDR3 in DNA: TGTGCCAGCAGCTTGGGTAGCTCGTCCTACGAGCAGTACTTC.